This T cell receptor (beta chain) appears in the sequencing data of a study of blood T cell repertoires in COVID-19 (dated by TCRdb to 2019 to 2021). Study-wide context: Samples from collaborators originated in the United States, Italy and Spain and spanned both the acute and convalescent phases of COVID-19. Where HLA class I and class II types were available, the types were taken from metadata supplied by the sample provider, not from assay-based typing. The dataset comprised deeply sampled blood TCRbeta repertoires from subjects exposed to, actively infected with, or recovered from COVID-19. The samples were drawn from the first 160 participants of the ongoing ImmuneRACE study and from some 1,300 subjects provided by 6 global collaborators. The sample metadata nearly always contained a de-identified subject ID, COVID-19 status, age in years and sex. The repertoires were released in a freely available public database meant as a resource for research on the immune response to SARS-CoV-2. The material from the prospective study consisted of cDNA or gDNA derived from T cells, B-cell-depleted T cells, or PBMCs. Study-wide findings and limitations: Clinical and demographic metadata were provided uncurated, with the amount varying by source and participant.

Cut back by 0 bases and 14 bases, the V and J ends lie 23 bases apart. CDR3 length: 16 amino acids, cysteine to phenylalanine. This entry keeps only the CDR3 DNA: 48 bases, framed from base 1. As encoded in the germline V gene, CDR1 is MNHEY while CDR2 is SVGEGT. The collaborating institutions used their own protocols to collect whole blood in K2EDTA tubes. For TCRbeta analysis, collaborators shipped samples as frozen whole blood, isolated PBMCs, or DNA extracted from either of those sample types. The immunoSEQ Assay, a bias-controlled multiplex PCR, was used to amplify TCRbeta CDR3 regions from genomic DNA. In the source study's methods: The number of nucleated cells in each sample was estimated by amplification of reference gene primers within the assay. To quantify the absolute abundance of each unique TCRbeta CDR3 rearrangement, sequence reads were collapsed and filtered. For each sample, productive Simpson clonality was calculated by taking the square root of Simpson's diversity index across productive rearrangements. As stored in TCRdb, this immuneACCESS dataset retains in-frame rearrangements with V and J assigned. A fraction of the clones does not appear; measured against another copy, unresolved V genes explain less than half of the discrepancy, and the remainder lacks a known reason. D and trimming were read from the DNA, whereas the V and J calls and clone size are those reported in that table. This sample comprises more than 95,000 clones, around 85% of them detected only once. Jointly, the top ten make up 2.5% of the sample.

About this clone itself: Its antigen has not been determined. The input lacks base qualities; no much larger clone sits a single base away.

This TCR derives from a man in his fifties with acute or convalescent COVID-19. The rearrangement combines TRBV6-2 or TRBV6-3 with TRBJ2-1; confidence is insufficient to name the D gene. Sequencing was carried out using peripheral blood. The CDR3 here reads CASSYSIRFMPTSEFF. Read as DNA, the sequence is TGTGCCAGCAGTTACTCGATCCGGTTCATGCCCACGAGCGAGTTCTTC.